In this sample, the clone carrying this T cell receptor beta chain turned up a few times. The sample is drawn from a study of T-cell reconstitution after alpha-beta-depleted transplantation in children. This CDR3 is 15 amino acids long. CDR1 is GTSNPN and CDR2 is SVGIG in the germline V gene (reference sequence). V lost 2 bases to trimming and J lost 0 bases, with 11 bases between them. Preparation of the TCRbeta library was carried out with unique molecular identifiers. TCRdb re-analysed the PCR reads in MiXCR, keeping a single row per CDR3 protein. In the table there are about 230,000 distinct CDR3 sequences, under 9.5% of which are singletons.

The starting material was PBMCs from the stem cell graft donor, obtained from the stem cell graft. The TCR sequence derives from a human donor who donated a stem cell graft to a child with acute lymphoblastic leukemia. The V gene is TRBV30, the J gene TRBJ1-5; possibly TRBD1 for D (5 bases). The CDR3: CAWSRPGDSNQPQHF. The CDR3 DNA reads TGTGCCTGGAGTCGCCCGGGGGATAGCAATCAGCCCCAGCATTTT.